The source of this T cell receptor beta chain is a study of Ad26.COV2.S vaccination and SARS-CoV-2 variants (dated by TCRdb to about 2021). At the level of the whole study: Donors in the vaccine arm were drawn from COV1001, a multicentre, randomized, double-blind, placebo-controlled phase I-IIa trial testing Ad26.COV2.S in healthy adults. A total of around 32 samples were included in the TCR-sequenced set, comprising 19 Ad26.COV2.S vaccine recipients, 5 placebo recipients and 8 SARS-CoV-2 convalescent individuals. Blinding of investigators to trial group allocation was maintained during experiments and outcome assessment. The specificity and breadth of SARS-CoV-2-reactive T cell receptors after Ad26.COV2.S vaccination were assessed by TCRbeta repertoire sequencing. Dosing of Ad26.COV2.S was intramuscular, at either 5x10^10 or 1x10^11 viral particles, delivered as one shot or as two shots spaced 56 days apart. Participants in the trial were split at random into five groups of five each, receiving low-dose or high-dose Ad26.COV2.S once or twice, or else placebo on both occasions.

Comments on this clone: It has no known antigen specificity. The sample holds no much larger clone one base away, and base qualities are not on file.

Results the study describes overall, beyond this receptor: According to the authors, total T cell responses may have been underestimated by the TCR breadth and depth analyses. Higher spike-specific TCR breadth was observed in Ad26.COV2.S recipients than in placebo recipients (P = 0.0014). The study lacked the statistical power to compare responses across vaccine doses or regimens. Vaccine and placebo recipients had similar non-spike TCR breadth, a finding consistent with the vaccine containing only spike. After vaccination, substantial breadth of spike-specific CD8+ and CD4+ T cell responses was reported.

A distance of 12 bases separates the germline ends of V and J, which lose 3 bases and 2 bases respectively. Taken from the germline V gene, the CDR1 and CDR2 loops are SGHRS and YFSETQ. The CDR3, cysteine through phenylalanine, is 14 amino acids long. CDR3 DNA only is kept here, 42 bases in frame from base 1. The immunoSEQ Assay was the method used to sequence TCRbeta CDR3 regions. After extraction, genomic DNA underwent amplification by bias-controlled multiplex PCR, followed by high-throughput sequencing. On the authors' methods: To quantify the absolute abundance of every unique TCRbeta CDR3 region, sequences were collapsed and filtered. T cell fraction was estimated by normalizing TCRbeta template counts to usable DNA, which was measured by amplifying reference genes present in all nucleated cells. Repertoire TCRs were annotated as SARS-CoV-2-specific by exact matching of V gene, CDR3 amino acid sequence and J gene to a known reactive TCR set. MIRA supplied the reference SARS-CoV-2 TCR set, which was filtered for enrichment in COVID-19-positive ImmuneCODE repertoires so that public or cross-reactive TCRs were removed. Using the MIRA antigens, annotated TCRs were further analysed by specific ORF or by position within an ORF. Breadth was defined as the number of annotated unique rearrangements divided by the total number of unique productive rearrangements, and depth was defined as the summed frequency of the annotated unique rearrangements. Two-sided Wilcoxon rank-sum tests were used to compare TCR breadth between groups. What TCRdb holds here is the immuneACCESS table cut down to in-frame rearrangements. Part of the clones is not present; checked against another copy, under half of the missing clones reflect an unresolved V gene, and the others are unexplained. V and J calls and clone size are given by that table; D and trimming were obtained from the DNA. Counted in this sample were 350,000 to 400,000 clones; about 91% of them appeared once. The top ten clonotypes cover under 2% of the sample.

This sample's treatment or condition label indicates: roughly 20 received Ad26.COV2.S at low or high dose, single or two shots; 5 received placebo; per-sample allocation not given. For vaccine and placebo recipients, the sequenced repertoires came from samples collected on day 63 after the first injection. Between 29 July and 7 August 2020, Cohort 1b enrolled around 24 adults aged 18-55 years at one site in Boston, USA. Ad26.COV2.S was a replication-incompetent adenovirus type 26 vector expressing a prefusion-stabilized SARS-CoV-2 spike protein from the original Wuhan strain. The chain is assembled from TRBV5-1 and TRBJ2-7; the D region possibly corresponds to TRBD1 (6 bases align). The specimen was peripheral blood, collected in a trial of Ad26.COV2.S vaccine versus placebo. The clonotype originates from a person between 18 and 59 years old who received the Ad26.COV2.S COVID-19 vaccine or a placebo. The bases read TGCGCCAGCAGCTCCCGTGGGGGCCCCTACGAGCAGTACTTC. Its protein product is CASSSRGGPYEQYF.